This T cell receptor (beta chain) emerged from a study of blood T cell repertoires in COVID-19. On the study more broadly: The United States, Italy and Spain supplied acute and convalescent COVID-19 samples. Sources were T cells, B-cell-depleted T cells, or PBMCs; the material itself was cDNA or gDNA.

With V trimmed by 3 bases and J by 9 bases, 9 bases remained unmatched. The CDR3 contains 14 residues. Germline CDR1 reads SGDLS; CDR2 reads YYNGEE. Libraries were prepared by immunoSEQ multiplex PCR; TCRdb keeps only in-frame clonotypes and omits some of them. The sample includes about 50,000 clones, around nine tenths seen only once; the top ten take about 29%. The rearrangement uses TRBV9 and TRBJ2-1; 7 nucleotides agree with TRBD2. This clonotype was sampled from a human donor in a cohort sampled during active COVID-19. The specimen sequenced was peripheral blood. This chain's CDR3 is CASSAVLGEGEQFF. DNA for the CDR3: TGTGCCAGCAGCGCGGTCCTCGGGGAGGGTGAGCAGTTCTTC.